The 25 T cell receptor beta chains presented below share a single source sample, sequenced in a study of T-cell reconstitution after alpha-beta-depleted transplantation in children. Unique molecular identifiers were incorporated into the prepared TCRbeta library. TCRdb re-derived calls from the PCR reads in MiXCR, one entry per CDR3 protein. The sample records hundreds of thousands of distinct CDR3 sequences, 16% being singletons. This specimen was PBMCs from the stem cell graft donor, taken from the stem cell graft. The receptor source for this set is a human donor who donated a stem cell graft to a child with acute myeloid leukemia.

The rearrangement links TRBV7-3 to TRBJ2-1; a weak D match, TRBD1 (5 bases). V was trimmed by 3 bases and J by 4 bases, leaving 13 bases between them. The CDR3 has 15 amino acids. Germline CDR1 is SGHTA and CDR2 is FQGTGA. The CDR3 is CASSFSRTPYNEQFF. DNA for the CDR3: TGTGCCAGCAGCTTTTCCCGGACACCTTACAATGAGCAGTTCTTC.

The table lists this clonotype with a few counts. This chain joins TRBV10-3 and TRBJ1-5, with a weak D call TRBD1 (6 bases). Germline V gene sequence: CDR1 ENHRY, CDR2 SYGVKD. The CDR3 runs to 15 residues. The V and J ends lost 2 bases and 7 bases respectively, with 15 bases between them. The CDR3 protein is CAISEPSQGKQPQHF. The CDR3 region has the DNA TGTGCCATCAGTGAGCCCAGCCAGGGGAAACAGCCCCAGCATTTT.

This sequence joins TRBV12-3 or TRBV12-4 and TRBJ1-2, with D uncertain. This CDR3 is 16 amino acids long. V lost 3 bases, J lost 0 bases, and 14 bases lay in between. CDR3 nucleotide sequence: TGTGCCAGCAGTTTGATCACAGAATTAGCTAACTATGGCTACACCTTC. This codes for CASSLITELANYGYTF.

This clonotype was recorded at least ten times. This sequence joins TRBV9 and TRBJ2-1; tentatively, D is TRBD1 or TRBD2 (5 bases each). Looked up from germline, CDR1 is SGDLS and CDR2 is YYNGEE. The CDR3 has 14 residues. V gave up 3 bases and J gave up 3 bases, with 10 bases separating them. The CDR3 DNA is TGTGCCAGCAGCGCGGGACCGGACTACAATGAGCAGTTCTTC. It is translated as CASSAGPDYNEQFF.

The sample holds a few counts of this clonotype. The chain carries TRBV7-9 and TRBJ2-7, with D possibly TRBD1 on 5 matching bases. Between the trimmed V and J ends, which lost 1 base and 4 bases, there was a span of 20 bases. The CDR3 loop spans 17 amino acids. Looked up from germline, CDR1 is SEHNR and CDR2 is FQNEAQ (reference sequence). For the CDR3, the DNA is TGTGCCAGCAGCTTAGGGGGTCAGGGTGTTAATCGGTACGAGCAGTACTTC. Its protein is CASSLGGQGVNRYEQYF.

The CDR3 DNA sequence: TGTGCCAGCAGCTTGTGGGGCGAACAGCCCCAGCATTTT. Its translation: CASSLWGEQPQHF. This chain joins TRBV7-2 and TRBJ1-5; D may be TRBD1 (5 bases). The CDR3 spans 13 residues. Germline CDR1 SGHTA, CDR2 FQGNSA. V lost 3 bases and J lost 7, with 10 bases in between.

The chain combines TRBV10-3 with TRBJ2-1, with D possibly being TRBD1 or TRBD2 (5 bases each). Germline assignment: CDR1 ENHRY and CDR2 SYGVKD. The CDR3 loop spans 17 amino acids. V lost 4 bases and J 8 bases, leaving 24 bases between the germline ends. In nucleotides, the CDR3 is TGTGCCATCAGTGTTGGGCTCTCAGGCGGGCGAGGGGATGAGCAGTTCTTC. Translating it yields CAISVGLSGGRGDEQFF.

The sample holds many counts of this clonotype. This chain links TRBV20-1 with TRBJ1-3; a weak D match, TRBD1 (5 bases). The V gene's germline CDR1 is DFQATT and CDR2 SNEGSKA (reference sequence). V gave up 0 bases and J gave up 5 bases, with 11 bases separating them. This CDR3 spans 14 amino acids. This chain's CDR3 is CSARDPQGRNTIYF. CDR3 DNA: TGCAGTGCTAGAGATCCTCAGGGTCGAAACACCATATATTTT.

The rearrangement uses TRBV24-1 and TRBJ2-1; possibly TRBD1 for D (6 bases). V was shortened by 4 bases and J by 1 base, with 16 bases between the two germline ends. This CDR3 contains 17 residues. Germline V CDR1 and CDR2: KGHDR, SFDVKD. The CDR3 coding sequence is TGTGCCACCAGTGACCCGGGACACATAACATCCTACAATGAGCAGTTCTTC. Translated: CATSDPGHITSYNEQFF.

CDR3: CASSLDPWGRRDTEAFF. The CDR3 region has the DNA TGTGCCAGCAGTTTAGATCCGTGGGGCAGGCGGGACACTGAAGCTTTCTTT. The chain recombines TRBV12-3 or TRBV12-4 with TRBJ1-1; D possibly corresponds to TRBD1 (5 bases). This CDR3 is 17 amino acids long. Trimming shortened V by 1 base and J by 3 bases, and 18 bases separated the two germline ends.

This clonotype was recorded many times. This chain joins TRBV5-6 and TRBJ1-1, with D unresolved. CDR1 SGHDT and CDR2 YYEEEE come from the germline V gene. The CDR3 has 15 amino acids. V lost 0 bases to trimming and J lost 0 bases, with 9 bases between them. The CDR3 region is CASSLGRILNTEAFF. In DNA, the CDR3 is TGTGCCAGCAGCTTGGGACGGATCCTGAACACTGAAGCTTTCTTT.

This clonotype was counted ten times or more. The chain uses TRBV20-1 and TRBJ2-7, with D unresolved. The CDR3 spans 15 residues. The germline CDR1 and CDR2 sequences are DFQATT and SNEGSKA (reference sequence). The V end lost 4 bases, the J end lost 3 bases, and 19 bases lay between the germline ends. The CDR3 nucleotides read TGCAGTGCTATCGGCAGGTATCCCTCCATCTACGAGCAGTACGTC. It specifies CSAIGRYPSIYEQYV.

This clonotype was observed a handful of times. The rearrangement joins TRBV6-2 or TRBV6-3 to TRBJ2-1; 11 positions match TRBD1. The CDR3 consists of 17 residues. The V and J ends lost 5 bases and 9 bases, in that order; junction bases with no gene match: 15. The germline gives CDR1 MNHEY, CDR2 SVGEGT. CDR3 protein: CASSAGSGTGGRGEQFF. The CDR3 DNA sequence: TGTGCCAGCAGTGCTGGATCCGGGACAGGGGGGCGAGGTGAGCAGTTCTTC.

At least ten counts were recorded for this clonotype. V is TRBV10-3 and J is TRBJ2-1; 12 bases match TRBD2. Germline CDR1 ENHRY, CDR2 SYGVKD. Losses at the gene ends were 5 bases for V and 5 bases for J; bases not matched to a gene: 4. The CDR3 has 15 amino acids. The CDR3 sequence is CAISTRTSGNNEQFF. CDR3 in DNA: TGTGCCATCAGTACCAGGACTAGCGGGAACAATGAGCAGTTCTTC.

This clonotype was detected many times. The gene calls are TRBV29-1 and TRBJ2-7; possible D gene TRBD2, 6 bases. Germline V CDR1 and CDR2: SQVTM, ANQGSEA. The CDR3 loop spans 14 amino acids. V was cut by 6 bases and J by 0 bases, with 15 bases left in between. The DNA for the CDR3 is TGCAGCGTCCGCGCGGGACGGAACTCCTACGAGCAGTACTTC. Translated, it gives CSVRAGRNSYEQYF.

This clonotype was observed many times. The chain recombines TRBV20-1 with TRBJ2-3; 8 positions match TRBD2. The CDR3 covers 15 residues. Germline CDR1 DFQATT, CDR2 SNEGSKA (reference sequence). V was pared by 3 bases and J by 2 bases, with 7 bases of the junction left unmatched. CDR3 sequence: CSASRGGGYTDTQYF. DNA for the CDR3: TGCAGTGCTAGTCGGGGCGGGGGGTACACAGATACGCAGTATTTT.

In its sample, this clonotype was seen many times. The rearrangement links TRBV5-1 to TRBJ1-1, with a tentative D call TRBD1 (6 bases). Trimming stripped 3 bases from V and 4 bases from J, with 16 bases between. CDR3 length equals 15 residues. Germline V gene lookup returns CDR1 SGHRS and CDR2 YFSETQ. The chain's CDR3 is CASSYPDSGSTEAFF. CDR3 in DNA: TGCGCCAGCAGCTACCCGGACAGCGGGAGCACTGAAGCTTTCTTT.

This clonotype was picked up many times. The V and J genes are TRBV6-6 and TRBJ2-7; no clear D gene. Per germline, CDR1 MNHNY and CDR2 SVGAGI (reference sequence). V shed 4 bases and J shed 0 bases, with 7 bases lying between them. The CDR3 spans 13 residues. The DNA of the CDR3 is TGTGCCAGCAGTTCCGCCACCTCCTACGAGCAGTACTTC. Translation gives CASSSATSYEQYF.

This chain uses TRBV7-2 with TRBJ1-6; D uncertain. Trimming cost V 5 bases and J 7 bases, with 15 bases left between them. Germline values: CDR1 SGHTA, CDR2 FQGNSA. The CDR3 length is 15 residues. Here the CDR3 reads CASSLGSLKNSPLHF. The CDR3 DNA sequence: TGTGCCAGCAGCCTAGGATCCCTTAAGAATTCACCCCTCCACTTT.

This clonotype has at least ten counts. The rearrangement joins TRBV20-1 to TRBJ1-4; no definite D call. V was pared by 4 bases and J by 8 bases, with 17 bases between. This CDR3 comprises 14 residues. The germline V gene has CDR1 DFQATT and CDR2 SNEGSKA (reference sequence). The CDR3 is CSAIPSGRQEKLFF. Written as DNA, the CDR3 is TGCAGTGCTATCCCTTCGGGCCGGCAGGAAAAACTGTTTTTT.

Ten or more counts support this clonotype. The chain joins TRBV20-1 to TRBJ2-7; possible D gene TRBD1, 5 bases. This CDR3 has 15 amino acids. Trimming left V 1 base short and J 5 bases short, with 18 bases between. CDR1 is DFQATT, CDR2 SNEGSKA, per germline (reference sequence). CDR3: CSARAGRGTLNEQYF. CDR3 sequence (DNA): TGCAGTGCTAGAGCTGGAAGGGGAACCCTCAACGAGCAGTACTTC.

A few counts support this clonotype. This chain links TRBV24-1 with TRBJ2-1; D may correspond to TRBD1 or TRBD2 (5 bases each). CDR1 and CDR2 (germline): KGHDR, SFDVKD. V lost 0 bases, J lost 4 bases, and 18 bases lay in between. The CDR3 contains 18 residues. The CDR3 spells CATSDLWGTEGGYNEQFF. The CDR3 coding sequence is TGTGCCACCAGTGATTTGTGGGGGACCGAGGGCGGATACAATGAGCAGTTCTTC.

V gene TRBV20-1 combines with J gene TRBJ2-7; 10 positions match TRBD1. This CDR3 comprises 14 residues. V lost 3 bases and J lost 9; bases outside the gene matches: 11. Germline CDR1 and CDR2: DFQATT and SNEGSKA (reference sequence). The CDR3 DNA follows: TGCAGTGCTAGGTTGGGACAGGGGCGGTCTGGGCAGTACGTC. As protein: CSARLGQGRSGQYV.

The chain uses TRBV5-1 and TRBJ2-5; perhaps D is TRBD1 or TRBD2 (5 bases each). V was trimmed by 1 base and J by 2 bases, leaving 9 bases between them. The CDR3 sequence is 14 residues long. Germline values: CDR1 SGHRS, CDR2 YFSETQ. The CDR3 reads CASSLRGAQETQYF. The CDR3 coding sequence is TGCGCCAGCAGCTTGAGGGGAGCACAAGAGACCCAGTACTTC.

The chain is built from TRBV20-1 and TRBJ1-6, with D tentatively TRBD1 (6 bases). This CDR3 contains 12 residues. Germline V gives CDR1 DFQATT, CDR2 SNEGSKA (reference sequence). Trimming removed 7 bases at V and 10 bases at J, with 14 bases between. The CDR3 nucleotides are TGCAGTGGGGGGCAGGGGAACTCACCCCTCCACTTT. It yields the protein CSGGQGNSPLHF.